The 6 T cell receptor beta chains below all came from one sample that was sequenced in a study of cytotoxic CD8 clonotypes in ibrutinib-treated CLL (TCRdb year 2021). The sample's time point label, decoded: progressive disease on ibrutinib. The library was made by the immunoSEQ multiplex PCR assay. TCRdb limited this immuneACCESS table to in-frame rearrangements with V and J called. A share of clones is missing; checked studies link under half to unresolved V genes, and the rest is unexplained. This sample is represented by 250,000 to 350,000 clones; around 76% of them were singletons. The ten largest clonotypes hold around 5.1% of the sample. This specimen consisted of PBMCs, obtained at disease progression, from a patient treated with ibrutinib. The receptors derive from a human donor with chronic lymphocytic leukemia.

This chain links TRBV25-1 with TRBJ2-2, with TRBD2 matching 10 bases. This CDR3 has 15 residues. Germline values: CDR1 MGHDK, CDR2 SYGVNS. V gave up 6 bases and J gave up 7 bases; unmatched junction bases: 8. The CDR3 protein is CASRPSSGRHGELFF. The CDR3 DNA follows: TGTGCCAGCAGGCCTTCTAGCGGGAGACACGGGGAGCTGTTTTTT.

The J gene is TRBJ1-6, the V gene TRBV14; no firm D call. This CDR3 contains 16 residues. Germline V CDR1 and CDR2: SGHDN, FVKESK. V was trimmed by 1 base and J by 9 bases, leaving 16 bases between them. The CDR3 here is CASSQGSRTWGSPLHF. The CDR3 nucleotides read TGTGCCAGCAGCCAAGGGTCACGGACCTGGGGTTCACCCCTCCACTTT.

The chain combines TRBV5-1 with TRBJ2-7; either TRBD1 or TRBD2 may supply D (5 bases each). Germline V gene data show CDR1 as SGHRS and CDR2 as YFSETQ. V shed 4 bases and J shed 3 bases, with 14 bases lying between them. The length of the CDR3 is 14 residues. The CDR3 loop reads CASSPGTSGYEQYF. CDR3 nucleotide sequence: TGCGCCAGCAGCCCAGGGACCAGCGGCTACGAGCAGTACTTC.

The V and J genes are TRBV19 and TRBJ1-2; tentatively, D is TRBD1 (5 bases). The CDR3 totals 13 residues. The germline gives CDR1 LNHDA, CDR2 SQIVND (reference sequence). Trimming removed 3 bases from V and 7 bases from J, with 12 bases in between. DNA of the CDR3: TGTGCCAGTAGTATCGCGGGGCCGGGTGGCTACACCTTC. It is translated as CASSIAGPGGYTF.

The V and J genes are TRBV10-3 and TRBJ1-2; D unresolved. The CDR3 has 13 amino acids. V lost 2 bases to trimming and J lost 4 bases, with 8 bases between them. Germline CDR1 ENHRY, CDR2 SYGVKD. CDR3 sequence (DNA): TGTGCCATCAGTGAGGGTTTGGGCTATGGCTACACCTTC. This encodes CAISEGLGYGYTF.

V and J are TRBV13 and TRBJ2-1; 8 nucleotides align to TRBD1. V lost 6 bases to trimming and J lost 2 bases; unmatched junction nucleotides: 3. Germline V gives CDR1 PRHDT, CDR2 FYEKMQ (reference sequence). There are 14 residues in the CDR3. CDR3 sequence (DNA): TGTGCCAGCAGACAACAGGGGGCCTACAATGAGCAGTTCTTC. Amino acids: CASRQQGAYNEQFF.